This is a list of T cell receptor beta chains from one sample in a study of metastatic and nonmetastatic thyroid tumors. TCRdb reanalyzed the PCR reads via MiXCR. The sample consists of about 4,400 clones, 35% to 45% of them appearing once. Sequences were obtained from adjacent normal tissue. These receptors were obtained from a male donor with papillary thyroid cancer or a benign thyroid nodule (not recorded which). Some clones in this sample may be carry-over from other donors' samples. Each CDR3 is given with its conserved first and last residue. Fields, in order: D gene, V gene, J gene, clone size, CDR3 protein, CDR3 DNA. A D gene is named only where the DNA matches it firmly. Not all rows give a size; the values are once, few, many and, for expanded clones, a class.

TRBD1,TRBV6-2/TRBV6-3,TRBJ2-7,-,CASSYKQGQGGWGYEQYF,TGTGCCAGCAGTTACAAGCAAGGACAGGGAGGATGGGGCTACGAGCAGTACTTC
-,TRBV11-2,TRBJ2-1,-,CASSEGPRLGRIYNEQFF,TGTGCCAGCAGCGAAGGCCCCAGGTTGGGACGAATTTACAATGAGCAGTTCTTC
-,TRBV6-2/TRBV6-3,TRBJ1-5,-,CASSEGKGTFRQPQHF,TGTGCCAGCAGTGAAGGAAAAGGGACCTTTAGACAGCCCCAGCATTTT
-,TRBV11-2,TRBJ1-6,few,CASSLVWTAISSSPLHF,TGTGCCAGCAGCTTAGTATGGACAGCAATTTCCAGTTCACCCCTCCACTTT
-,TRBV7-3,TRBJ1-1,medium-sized,CASSLDRSTEAFF,TGTGCCAGCAGCCTCGACAGGTCCACTGAAGCTTTCTTT
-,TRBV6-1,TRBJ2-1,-,CASRRNNEQFF,TGTGCCAGCAGACGCAACAATGAGCAGTTCTTC
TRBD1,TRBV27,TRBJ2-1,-,CASRIRGTGVYNEQFF,TGTGCCAGCAGGATCAGGGGGACAGGGGTCTACAATGAGCAGTTCTTC
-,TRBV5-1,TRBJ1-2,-,CASSLDGKGYTF,TGCGCCAGCAGCTTGGACGGGAAGGGCTACACCTTC
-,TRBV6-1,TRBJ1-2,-,CASSQDGVLDGYTF,TGTGCCAGCAGCCAGGACGGGGTTTTGGATGGCTACACCTTC
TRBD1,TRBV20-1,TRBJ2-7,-,CSAEGSGTGPYEQYF,TGCAGTGCTGAGGGATCGGGGACAGGACCTTACGAGCAGTACTTC
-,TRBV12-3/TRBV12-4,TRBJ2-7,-,CASSDGMYEQYF,TGTGCCAGCAGCGACGGGATGTACGAGCAGTACTTC
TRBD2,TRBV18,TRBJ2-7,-,CASSPPGTSGRAYEQYF,TGTGCCAGCTCACCGCCCGGGACTAGCGGGAGGGCCTACGAGCAGTACTTC
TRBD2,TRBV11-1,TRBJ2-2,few,CASSFKRLAGVAGELFF,TGTGCCAGCAGCTTTAAACGGCTAGCGGGCGTAGCCGGGGAGCTGTTTTTT
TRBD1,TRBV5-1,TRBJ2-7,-,CASSLGTGLNYEQYF,TGCGCCAGCAGCTTGGGGACAGGGCTTAACTACGAGCAGTACTTC
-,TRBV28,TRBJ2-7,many,CASSDHTPYEQYF,TGTGCCAGCAGTGACCACACACCCTACGAGCAGTACTTC
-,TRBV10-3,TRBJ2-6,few,CAISESPPSGANVLTF,TGTGCCATCAGTGAGTCGCCTCCCTCTGGGGCCAACGTCCTGACTTTC
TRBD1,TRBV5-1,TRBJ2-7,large,CASSLGQGATYEQYF,TGCGCCAGCAGCTTAGGACAGGGGGCAACCTACGAGCAGTACTTC
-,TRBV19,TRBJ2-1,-,CASSNGGTLRWMGTEQFF,TGTGCCAGTAGCAATGGTGGGACTCTACGCTGGATGGGTACTGAGCAGTTCTTC
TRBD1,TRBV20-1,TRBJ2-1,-,CSASPAGGRWEQFF,TGCAGTGCTAGTCCCGCAGGGGGCAGGTGGGAGCAGTTCTTC
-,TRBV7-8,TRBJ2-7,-,CASSLVGSSSYEQYF,TGTGCCAGCAGCTTAGTGGGCTCCAGCTCCTACGAGCAGTACTTC
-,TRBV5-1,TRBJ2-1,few,CASSLDWGAEQFF,TGCGCCAGCAGCTTGGATTGGGGGGCTGAGCAGTTCTTC
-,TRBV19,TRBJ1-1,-,CASSTPPGPWNTEAFF,TGTGCCAGTAGTACCCCTCCGGGACCCTGGAACACTGAAGCTTTCTTT
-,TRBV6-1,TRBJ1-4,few,CASSDLSGQLNEKLFF,TGTGCCAGCAGTGACCTAAGCGGACAGTTGAATGAAAAACTGTTTTTT
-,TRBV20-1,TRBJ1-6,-,CSARLILSYNSPLHF,TGCAGTGCTAGGCTTATACTCTCCTATAATTCACCCCTCCACTTT
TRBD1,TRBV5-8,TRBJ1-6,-,CASSSNGTGGGSPLHF,TGTGCCAGCAGCTCTAATGGGACAGGGGGCGGATCACCCCTCCACTTT
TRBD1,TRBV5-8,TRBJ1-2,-,CASNPGQGAYGYTF,TGTGCCAGCAACCCCGGGCAGGGGGCATATGGCTACACCTTC